The rows below give T cell receptor beta chains drawn from one sample of a study of blood T cell repertoires in COVID-19. Here immunoSEQ multiplex PCR was the method, and the copy in TCRdb shows in-frame clones only, minus some. Of some 88,000 clones listed, about 90% are singletons. The sequenced material came from peripheral blood. Receptors originate from a human donor with active COVID-19. The donor label of this sample is uncertain. Both conserved end residues are part of each CDR3. D genes are given only for firm matches. Part of the rows lack a size; the others show once, few, many or a class for expanded clones.

clone_size	v_call	d_call	j_call	cdr3_length	cdr3_aa	cdr3_nt
NA	TRBV29-1	NA	TRBJ2-1	13	CSAEGGAYNEQFF	TGCAGCGCAGAAGGGGGGGCCTACAATGAGCAGTTCTTC
NA	TRBV27	NA	TRBJ2-2	16	CASSAYSGTPEGELFF	TGTGCCAGCAGTGCTTACTCCGGGACACCCGAGGGGGAGCTGTTTTTT
NA	TRBV24-1	TRBD1	TRBJ1-2	15	CATSDSGQGSYGYTF	TGTGCCACCAGTGATTCCGGACAGGGCTCCTATGGCTACACCTTC
NA	TRBV24-1	NA	TRBJ2-1	12	CATSDYEGWQFF	TGTGCCACCAGTGACTACGAGGGTTGGCAGTTCTTC
NA	TRBV6-4	NA	TRBJ2-2	17	CASSDSTGEPNTGELFF	TGTGCCAGCAGTGACTCAACGGGAGAGCCGAACACCGGGGAGCTGTTTTTT
once	TRBV5-6	TRBD1	TRBJ1-3	17	CASSSDARDSSGNTIYF	TGTGCCAGCAGTTCTGACGCCCGGGACAGCTCTGGAAACACCATATATTTT
NA	TRBV7-3	NA	TRBJ2-7	14	CASSFGHGSYEQYF	TGTGCCAGCAGCTTTGGGCACGGATCCTACGAGCAGTACTTC
NA	TRBV29-1	NA	TRBJ2-2	14	CSVSGGLNTGELFF	TGCAGCGTGTCCGGGGGACTGAACACCGGGGAGCTGTTTTTT
NA	TRBV19	NA	TRBJ2-1	13	CASSHQGNNEQFF	TGTGCCAGTAGTCACCAGGGCAACAATGAGCAGTTCTTC
NA	TRBV11-1	TRBD2	TRBJ2-5	16	CASSLGIQRGQETQYF	TGTGCCAGCAGCTTAGGTATCCAGCGGGGGCAAGAGACCCAGTACTTC
NA	TRBV5-6	NA	TRBJ2-3	16	CASSFDLGTVSDTQYF	TGTGCCAGCAGCTTCGATCTGGGGACTGTCTCAGATACGCAGTATTTT
NA	TRBV7-2	TRBD1	TRBJ2-7	14	CASSLDRAGYEQYF	TGTGCCAGCAGCCTCGACAGGGCGGGCTACGAGCAGTACTTC
NA	TRBV5-1	NA	TRBJ2-7	18	CASSPGVQGYTLSYEQYF	TGCGCCAGCAGCCCCGGGGTACAGGGATATACTCTCTCCTACGAGCAGTACTTC
NA	TRBV19	NA	TRBJ1-4	13	CASRVRGGEKLFF	TGTGCCAGTAGGGTCAGGGGCGGCGAAAAACTGTTTTTT
NA	TRBV7-8	TRBD2	TRBJ2-1	16	CASSPPGSGGFDEQFF	TGTGCCAGCAGCCCCCCCGGTAGCGGGGGATTCGATGAGCAGTTCTTC
few	TRBV19	TRBD2	TRBJ2-3	14	CASSGSGGPDTQYF	TGTGCCAGTAGTGGGAGCGGGGGCCCAGATACGCAGTATTTT
NA	TRBV15	NA	TRBJ1-1	14	CATSKSRGNTEAFF	TGTGCCACCAGCAAGTCAAGAGGGAACACTGAAGCTTTCTTT
NA	TRBV9	NA	TRBJ2-1	15	CASSGRRGPVGEQFF	TGTGCCAGCAGCGGAAGGAGGGGGCCCGTCGGTGAGCAGTTCTTC
NA	TRBV9	TRBD1	TRBJ2-7	14	CASSVGQSTTRQYF	TGTGCCAGCAGCGTGGGACAGTCAACTACGAGGCAGTACTTC
NA	TRBV7-2	TRBD1	TRBJ1-2	16	CASSTSWGQGNYGYTF	TGTGCCAGCAGCACGAGCTGGGGACAGGGAAACTATGGCTACACCTTC
NA	TRBV5-6	TRBD2	TRBJ2-1	16	CASSLGGLSGYNEQFF	TGTGCCAGCAGCTTGGGGGGACTATCGGGATACAATGAGCAGTTCTTC
NA	TRBV19	NA	TRBJ2-1	13	CASRERSYNEQFF	TGTGCCAGTAGGGAGCGCTCCTACAATGAGCAGTTCTTC
NA	TRBV27	NA	TRBJ1-2	14	CASSSVPSGNGYTF	TGTGCCAGCAGTTCCGTCCCTTCGGGGAATGGCTACACCTTC
NA	TRBV6-2/TRBV6-3	TRBD2	TRBJ2-1	16	CASSYPETYRGDEQFF	TGTGCCAGCAGTTACCCAGAGACATACCGGGGGGATGAGCAGTTCTTC
NA	TRBV7-7	TRBD1	TRBJ2-2	16	CASSPRGGQGTGELFF	TGTGCTAGCAGCCCGAGGGGGGGACAGGGTACCGGGGAGCTGTTTTTT
NA	TRBV28	NA	TRBJ2-3	15	CAIINPGSSTDTQYF	TGTGCCATCATCAACCCGGGTTCTAGCACAGATACGCAGTATTTT
NA	TRBV7-9	NA	TRBJ1-1	16	CASSLARTQREAEAFF	TGTGCCAGCAGCTTAGCGCGAACACAGAGGGAGGCTGAAGCTTTCTTT
NA	TRBV7-3	NA	TRBJ2-5	13	CASSSRGQETQYF	TGTGCCAGCAGCTCCCGGGGGCAAGAGACCCAGTACTTC
NA	TRBV7-2	NA	TRBJ2-3	14	CASSLQRGPDTQYF	TGTGCCAGCAGCTTACAAAGGGGCCCCGATACGCAGTATTTT
NA	TRBV19	NA	TRBJ2-6	14	CASSRGTGANVLTF	TGTGCCAGTAGCAGGGGTACTGGGGCCAACGTCCTGACTTTC
NA	TRBV19	NA	TRBJ1-2	13	CASSMSRDWGYTF	TGTGCCAGTAGTATGTCCCGGGACTGGGGCTACACCTTC